This T cell receptor beta chain was sequenced in a study of CD8+CD57+ T cells in acquired aplastic anemia (dated by TCRdb to 2016 to 2018). About the study as a whole: Extracted DNA from sorted CD4+ and CD8+ cells averaged about 3.4 ug, ranging from about 0.17 to 27.4 ug. A CD8+CD57+ expansion meant a frequency higher than the mean frequency seen in healthy subjects.

Genomic DNA was used as template for profiling of TCR beta VDJ combinations and CDR3 sequences. An Illumina HiSeq 2000 was the platform used for TCR repertoire sequencing. As for how the authors treated the data: Repertoire assessment relied on Simpson's diversity index, CDR3 size and DJ length profiles, and TRBV/TRBJ rearrangement plots. The most abundant DNA sequence in the deep sequencing data was defined as the immunodominant clone. CDR3 amino acid sequences were checked for sharing across subjects and were also compared against the VDJdb database and published repertoires. The public reads were run again by TCRdb, first through fastp at Q25 and then through MiXCR, and only productive beta chains were kept. Entries are consolidated by CDR3 protein sequence, retaining the most common genes and DNA. TCRdb's processing, not the study's, gives the V and J calls here. Within this sample are roughly 250,000 distinct CDR3 sequences, with less than 85% of them counted one time only. 40% to 50% of the sample belongs to the ten largest clones.

Overall results and qualifications from the work: Around 28 CD8+ CDR3 sequences were found to be shared between patients and controls, but these sequences appeared to be highly expressed in patients and within the immunodominant clones of the patients. CD8+ Simpson's diversity did not differ significantly between patients and healthy controls (P=0.060).

This clonotype was counted a few times. It lacks a known antigen. Base qualities are not at hand, and no much larger clone is one base apart. Patients chosen for sequencing had shown expansion of CD8+CD57+ cells by flow cytometry. Every patient had a diagnosis of severe acquired aplastic anemia based on International Study of Aplastic Anemia and Agranulocytosis and Camitta criteria. No therapy had been received by the patients at the time of blood sampling. The study deep-sequenced TCR repertoires of sorted CD4+ and CD8+ blood T cells from severe aplastic anemia patients and healthy subjects. Patients were enrolled in the USA under clinicaltrials.gov protocols 00001620, 01623167, 00001397, 00071045, 00081523 and 00961064. Ficoll-Paque density gradient centrifugation was used to isolate peripheral blood mononuclear cells. Before DNA extraction, CD4+ and CD8+ T cells were sorted with FACS or magnetic beads.

The CDR3 contains 14 residues, cysteine and phenylalanine counted. Only CDR3 DNA remains: 42 bases, in frame from the first base. The junction shows trimming of 5 bases on V and 2 bases on J, plus 13 bases between the germline ends. The sequence links TRBV12-3 or TRBV12-4 to TRBJ2-7; the D gene is possibly TRBD1 or TRBD2, each agreeing over 5 bases. Sequenced input: sorted CD4+, CD8+, or CD8+CD57+ T cells (not recorded which) from PBMCs. The sequence derives from a human donor with aplastic anemia. The CDR3 region: CASSPRGLAYEQYF. The nucleotide sequence reads TGTGCCAGCAGTCCCCGGGGCCTAGCCTACGAGCAGTACTTC.